The 21 T cell receptor beta chains presented below share a single source sample, sequenced in a study of regulatory T cells in long-lasting Graves disease (dated by TCRdb to the early 2020s). According to the study, the label for this sample's time point signals: newly diagnosed GD, antithyroid drugs for less than 3 months. For both TCR sequencing and RNA sequencing, RNA was extracted from PBMCs using TRIzol. Library method: multiplex PCR. The instrument was an Illumina HiSeq 4000. To build TCR beta libraries, CDR3 regions were amplified by Arm-PCR using iRepertoire HTBI primers. Starting from the raw public reads, TCRdb applied fastp trimming at Q25, assembled clones with MiXCR and retained in-frame beta chains. Each entry merges the rows of one CDR3 protein and shows their most common DNA and genes. A total of 350,000 to 500,000 distinct CDR3 sequences appear in this sample, 16% of them only once. In total, the top ten clones hold roughly a tenth of the sample.

These data also formed part of another study, on T cells in Graves' hyperthyroidism and ophthalmopathy.

The source material was peripheral blood mononuclear cells (PBMCs), sampled at new diagnosis, from a patient treated with antithyroid drugs. Receptor source: a woman aged 25 to 39 with Graves disease. Donor details come from another sample of the same person, matched by shared clones.

This clonotype showed up just a few times. The rearrangement joins TRBV7-2 to TRBJ2-7; the match to TRBD2 covers 8 bases. Trimming removed 2 bases from V and 3 bases from J; junction bases left unmatched: 3. CDR3 length: 14 amino acids. Germline lookup yields CDR1 SGHTA and CDR2 FQGNSA. The DNA for the CDR3 is TGTGCCAGCAGCTTATACCGGGGGGGCTACGAGCAGTACTTC. It yields the protein CASSLYRGGYEQYF.

The chain employs TRBV7-8 and TRBJ2-1; D is possibly TRBD1 (5 bases). The V end was cut by 3 bases, the J end by 0 bases, with 9 bases between. Germline CDR1 reads SGHVS; CDR2 reads FQNEAQ. The CDR3 extends over 15 amino acids. CDR3 in amino acids: CASSFPRVSYNEQFF. CDR3 nucleotide sequence: TGTGCCAGCAGCTTCCCCAGGGTCTCCTACAATGAGCAGTTCTTC.

This clonotype was detected many times. This chain uses TRBV7-9 with TRBJ1-1; D perhaps matches TRBD1 (6 bases). This CDR3 has 15 amino acids. V lost 4 bases, J lost 4 bases, and 16 bases lay in between. Germline V CDR1 and CDR2: SEHNR, FQNEAQ (reference sequence). CDR3 region: CASSSQGSRATEAFF. As DNA, the CDR3 is TGTGCCAGCAGCTCGCAGGGGAGTAGGGCCACTGAAGCTTTCTTT.

The V call is TRBV12-3 or TRBV12-4, the J call TRBJ2-5; tentatively, D is TRBD1 (8 bases). This CDR3 contains 14 residues. Trimming stripped 5 bases from V and 4 bases from J, with 14 bases between. The CDR3 DNA reads as TGTGCCAGCAGTCTGACAGGGGAGGGAGAGACCCAGTACTTC. It yields the protein CASSLTGEGETQYF.

This clonotype was recorded a few times. V gene TRBV3-1 combines with J gene TRBJ2-3; the D is unclear. Germline CDR1 is LGHDT and CDR2 is YNNKEL (reference sequence). The CDR3 runs to 17 residues. Trimming cost V 2 bases and J 0 bases, with 15 bases left between them. The CDR3 nucleotides are TGTGCCAGCAGCCAAACCCCAACTCGGTTAAGCACAGATACGCAGTATTTT. Translated, it gives CASSQTPTRLSTDTQYF.

This clonotype was counted ten times or more. The chain couples TRBV10-2 to TRBJ1-2; weak D call: TRBD1 (5 bases). Germline V CDR1 and CDR2: WSHSY, SAAADI. V was clipped by 0 bases and J by 8 bases, with 19 bases between them. This CDR3 comprises 16 residues. CDR3 sequence reads: CASSESARGTTPGYTF. As DNA, the CDR3 is TGCGCCAGCAGTGAGTCGGCTCGCGGGACTACACCCGGCTACACCTTC.

Only a few counts were recorded for this clonotype. The chain couples TRBV19 to TRBJ1-3, with D perhaps TRBD1 (5 bases). The germline V and J ends were trimmed by 6 bases and 4 bases, with 19 bases remaining between them. The CDR3 has 16 amino acids. Germline-derived CDR1 and CDR2 are LNHDA and SQIVND (reference sequence). The CDR3 nucleotides read TGTGCCAGTAGACCTCAAGCAGGGCCGGCCGGAAACACCATATATTTT. Its translation is CASRPQAGPAGNTIYF.

V and J are TRBV29-1 and TRBJ2-3; possible D gene TRBD2, 6 bases. V gave up 0 bases and J gave up 6 bases, with 13 bases separating them. Germline V CDR1 and CDR2: SQVTM, ANQGSEA. This CDR3 comprises 14 residues. DNA for the CDR3: TGCAGCGTTGAAGATGCCGGGGGAAGGGATACGCAGTATTTT. This translates into CSVEDAGGRDTQYF.

V usage is TRBV25-1 and J usage is TRBJ2-3; D unresolved. Germline V gives CDR1 MGHDK, CDR2 SYGVNS. CDR3 length equals 16 residues. The V end lost 5 bases, the J end lost 0 bases, and 15 bases lay between the germline ends. CDR3 nucleotide sequence: TGTGCCAGCAGTTCCGCCAGACGGATCAGCACAGATACGCAGTATTTT. Its translation: CASSSARRISTDTQYF.

This clonotype was found many times. The chain joins TRBV11-2 to TRBJ2-7; D call uncertain. V was trimmed by 1 base and J by 6 bases, leaving 7 bases between them. The CDR3 has 12 amino acids. From germline, CDR1 is SGHAT and CDR2 FQNNGV. The CDR3 bases are TGTGCCAGCAGCTTAGGGTCATCCGAGCAGTACTTC. Its translation is CASSLGSSEQYF.

This clonotype was counted a few times. This chain connects TRBV19 to TRBJ1-1; no definite D call. Germline V gives CDR1 LNHDA, CDR2 SQIVND (reference sequence). The CDR3 sequence is 16 residues long. The V gene lost 2 bases and the J gene lost 0 bases, with 13 bases spanning the gap. This chain's CDR3 is CASSIPGDGVNTEAFF. In DNA form, the CDR3 reads TGTGCCAGTAGTATACCCGGGGATGGGGTGAACACTGAAGCTTTCTTT.

This clonotype showed up many times. The V call is TRBV18, the J call TRBJ1-2; D ambiguous. Germline loops: CDR1 KGHSH, CDR2 LQKENI. With 3 bases removed from V and 4 bases from J, the gap between germline ends came to 9 bases. This CDR3 is built from 13 residues. The CDR3, as DNA: TGTGCCAGCTCACCTCAGGACTCCTATGGCTACACCTTC. Translation gives CASSPQDSYGYTF. Variable domain in full (rest from reference TRBV18 and TRBJ1-2): NAGVMQNPRHLVRRRGQEARLRCSPMKGHSHVYWYRQLPEEGLKFMVYLQKENIIDESGMPKERFSAEFPKEGPSILRIQQVVRGDSAAYFCASSPQDSYGYTFGSGTRLTVV.

The chain recombines TRBV20-1 with TRBJ2-7; TRBD1 is a possible D gene (5 bases). There are 13 residues in the CDR3. The germline gives CDR1 DFQATT, CDR2 SNEGSKA (reference sequence). The germline V and J ends were trimmed by 3 bases and 4 bases, with 13 bases remaining between them. The DNA for the CDR3 is TGCAGTGCTAGTAGGGGCAGGGAATACGAGCAGTACTTC. Translation gives CSASRGREYEQYF.

There are a few counts of this clonotype. This chain links TRBV6-9 with TRBJ1-2; 8 bases are shared with TRBD1. The CDR3 has 16 residues. Trimming took 3 bases from V and 5 from J; bases not matched to a gene: 11. The germline V gene has CDR1 MNHGY and CDR2 SVAAGI. The CDR3 bases are TGTGCCAGCAGTTACAATATGGGACAGGCGGTATATGGCTACACCTTC. Translated, it gives CASSYNMGQAVYGYTF.

The chain is built from TRBV29-1 and TRBJ2-7; D tentatively fits TRBD1 or TRBD2 (5 bases each). Germline lookup yields CDR1 SQVTM and CDR2 ANQGSEA. V dropped 5 bases and J dropped 0 bases, with 11 bases sitting between them. The CDR3 loop spans 13 amino acids. The CDR3 protein is CSVSWGSSYEQYF. CDR3 sequence (DNA): TGCAGCGTTTCCTGGGGGAGCTCCTACGAGCAGTACTTC.

In this sample, this clonotype turned up a few times. V gene TRBV7-3 combines with J gene TRBJ1-6; TRBD1 matches at 10 bases. The V and J ends lost 1 base and 5 bases, in that order; junction bases with no gene match: 5. Germline V gene data show CDR1 as SGHTA and CDR2 as FQGTGA. This CDR3 contains 17 residues. In DNA, the CDR3 is TGTGCCAGCAGCTTAATCCAAGGGACAGGGGATAATTCACCCCTCCACTTT. Encoded protein: CASSLIQGTGDNSPLHF. Using reference TRBV7-3 and TRBJ1-6 for the parts outside the CDR3, the full variable domain is GAGVSQTPSNKVTEKGKYVELRCDPISGHTALYWYRQSLGQGPEFLIYFQGTGAADDSGLPNDRFFAVRPEGSVSTLKIQRTERGDSAVYLCASSLIQGTGDNSPLHFGNGTRLTVT.

The chain links TRBV28 to TRBJ1-1; no clear D. The V gene's germline CDR1 is MDHEN and CDR2 SYDVKM. Trimming took 3 bases from V and 1 from J, leaving 9 bases between them. The CDR3 consists of 14 residues. CDR3 region: CASSLVAANTEAFF. CDR3 DNA: TGTGCCAGCAGTTTGGTCGCAGCGAACACTGAAGCTTTCTTT. Drawing the rest from reference TRBV28 and TRBJ1-1, the complete variable domain is DVKVTQSSRYLVKRTGEKVFLECVQDMDHENMFWYRQDPGLGLRLIYFSYDVKMKEKGDIPEGYSVSREKKERFSLILESASTNQTSMYLCASSLVAANTEAFFGQGTRLTVV.

This clonotype has at least ten counts. V and J are TRBV5-1 and TRBJ1-1; 10 bases fit TRBD1. Trimming cost V 2 bases and J 5 bases; bases outside gene matches: 9. The germline CDR1 and CDR2 sequences are SGHRS and YFSETQ. This CDR3 comprises 16 residues. As DNA, the CDR3 is TGCGCCAGCAGCTTTAGACAGGGGGCATTAGGTACTGAAGCTTTCTTT. Protein sequence: CASSFRQGALGTEAFF.

This clonotype was seen repeatedly, ten times or more. The V call is TRBV11-3, the J call TRBJ1-1; tentatively, D is TRBD1 (5 bases). The V and J ends lost 4 bases and 7 bases respectively, with 13 bases between them. Germline assignment: CDR1 SGHNT and CDR2 YENEEA. This CDR3 is built from 13 residues. The CDR3 sequence is CASSSGGTGEAFF. CDR3 nucleotide sequence: TGTGCCAGCAGCTCGGGAGGGACGGGTGAAGCTTTCTTT.

In this sample, this clonotype turned up many times. V gene TRBV27 combines with J gene TRBJ2-3; the match to TRBD2 covers 7 bases. The ends lost 3 bases at V and 4 bases at J; junction bases unmatched: 7. In germline, CDR1 is MNHEY, CDR2 SMNVEV (reference sequence). The CDR3 has 15 amino acids. The CDR3 is CASSFKAGAADTQYF. The CDR3 DNA sequence: TGTGCCAGCAGTTTCAAGGCGGGAGCAGCAGATACGCAGTATTTT.

This clonotype was picked up many times. The chain couples TRBV13 to TRBJ2-3; 7 bases line up with TRBD2. The V segment lost 5 bases and the J segment 4 bases; nucleotides outside the gene matches: 9. Germline values: CDR1 PRHDT, CDR2 FYEKMQ (reference sequence). The CDR3 extends over 15 amino acids. The CDR3 DNA follows: TGTGCCAGCAGCCAACTGATGGCGGGGGCAGATACGCAGTATTTT. It translates to CASSQLMAGADTQYF.